A single sample gave rise to the 20 T cell receptor beta chains below, sequenced in a study of shared clonotypes between healthy human individuals. Naivety among CD8 cells was defined by CD45RO negativity and positive CCR7 selection, thereby excluding terminally differentiated effector memory CD45RA+ cells. Here immunoSEQ multiplex PCR was the method, and the copy in TCRdb shows in-frame clones only, minus some. The repertoire holds about 2.1 million clones, with 90% to 95% as singletons. The specimen was naive CD8+ T cells from PBMCs. Every receptor here comes from a man aged 18-30 years in good health. Some clones in this sample may be carry-over from other donors' samples.

The chain has TRBV23-1 and TRBJ2-7; 7 nucleotides align to TRBD1. TRBV23-1 is noted as an ORF with a role that remains uncertain. The CDR3 loop spans 14 amino acids. Unmatched junction bases numbered 10, after V lost 7 bases and J lost 4 bases. DNA of the CDR3: TGCGCCAGCACCTCCCGGGACAGCGATTACGAGCAGTACTTC. It is translated as CASTSRDSDYEQYF.

This clone came up once. The sample carries other DNA sequences with the same CDR3. The V call is TRBV7-9, the J call TRBJ2-2; D call uncertain. CDR3 length: 13 amino acids. Deletions cut 5 bases from V and 0 bases from J, with 4 bases between. CDR1 and CDR2 (germline): SEHNR, FQNEAQ (reference sequence). The chain's CDR3 is CASSRPNTGELFF. The CDR3 nucleotides are TGTGCCAGCAGCCGACCGAACACCGGGGAGCTGTTTTTT.

V is TRBV9 and J is TRBJ2-1; D is undetermined. The V gene's germline CDR1 is SGDLS and CDR2 YYNGEE. Deletions cut 0 bases from V and 1 base from J, with 11 bases between. The CDR3 loop spans 16 amino acids. CDR3 protein: CASSVDSPYSYNEQFF. As DNA, the CDR3 is TGTGCCAGCAGCGTAGATAGTCCGTATTCCTACAATGAGCAGTTCTTC. Combining the CDR3 with reference TRBV9 and TRBJ2-1 gives the whole variable domain DSGVTQTPKHLITATGQRVTLRCSPRSGDLSVYWYQQSLDQGLQFLIQYYNGEERAKGNILERFSAQQFPDLHSELNLSSLELGDSALYFCASSVDSPYSYNEQFFGPGTRLTVL.

This clone appeared a few times. The J gene is TRBJ2-7, the V gene TRBV7-9; D is perhaps TRBD1 (5 bases). Trimming took off 3 bases at V and 2 bases at J, with 17 bases between the two ends. The germline V gene encodes CDR1 SEHNR and CDR2 FQNEAQ (reference sequence). This CDR3 is built from 16 residues. CDR3 protein: CASSFVSGLPAYEQYF. As DNA, the CDR3 is TGTGCCAGCAGCTTCGTGTCAGGGCTCCCAGCCTACGAGCAGTACTTC.

J is TRBJ2-1 and V is TRBV19; 7 bases agree with TRBD1. J lost 8 bases, V lost 5 bases, and 6 bases had no gene match. Germline CDR1 is LNHDA and CDR2 is SQIVND (reference sequence). This CDR3 has 13 amino acids. CDR3 sequence: CASSYRGRYEQFF. The CDR3 DNA reads as TGTGCCAGTAGTTACAGGGGACGTTATGAGCAGTTCTTC.

The J gene is TRBJ2-7, the V gene TRBV5-1; a weak D match, TRBD1 (6 bases). Germline-derived CDR1 and CDR2 are SGHRS and YFSETQ. The CDR3 is 14 amino acids. The V end was cut by 1 base, the J end by 1 base, with 9 bases between. DNA of the CDR3: TGCGCCAGCAGCTTGCAGGGGCGATCCTACGAGCAGTACTTC. Translated: CASSLQGRSYEQYF.

The gene calls are TRBV5-5 and TRBJ1-1; maybe TRBD1 (6 bases). V was cut by 3 bases and J by 3 bases, with 12 bases left in between. Germline V gene sequence: CDR1 SGHKS, CDR2 YYEKEE (reference sequence). The CDR3 covers 14 residues. The CDR3 loop reads CASSWGLGDTEAFF. The CDR3 region has the DNA TGTGCCAGCAGCTGGGGGCTCGGAGACACTGAAGCTTTCTTT.

The chain has TRBV11-2 and TRBJ1-2; D gene unclear. The V end lost 5 bases, the J end lost 8 bases, and 12 bases lay between the germline ends. Germline CDR1 is SGHAT and CDR2 is FQNNGV. The CDR3 totals 12 residues. CDR3 residues: CASSPYVGGYTF. The CDR3, as DNA: TGTGCCAGCAGCCCCTATGTGGGCGGCTACACCTTC.

The chain recombines TRBV25-1 with TRBJ1-4, with 7 bases lining up with TRBD1. J gave up 5 bases and V 6 bases, and 9 bases lay outside the gene matches. CDR3 size: 15 residues. Per germline, CDR1 MGHDK and CDR2 SYGVNS. In nucleotides, the CDR3 is TGTGCCAGCAGGGCCGAGGGGACAGCCAATGAAAAACTGTTTTTT. It translates to CASRAEGTANEKLFF.

CDR3 DNA sequence: TGTGCCTACTCCCTCAGGCTGATTGCCTACGAGCAGTACTTC. Translating it yields CAYSLRLIAYEQYF. This chain joins TRBV30 and TRBJ2-7, with no clear D. Per the germline V gene, CDR1 is GTSNPN and CDR2 is SVGIG (reference sequence). With 7 bases removed from V and 2 bases from J, the gap between germline ends came to 18 bases. There are 14 residues in the CDR3.

This clone was counted once. The chain recombines TRBV15 with TRBJ2-3; a weak D match, TRBD2 (7 bases). The CDR3 is 20 residues long. CDR1 and CDR2 from the germline V gene are LNHNV and YYDKDF (reference sequence). Trimming took off 0 bases at V and 2 bases at J, with 24 bases between the two ends. CDR3 region: CATSRDLRDGGGGFTDTQYF. In DNA form, the CDR3 reads TGTGCCACCAGCAGAGATCTTAGAGATGGGGGCGGGGGATTCACAGATACGCAGTATTTT.

This clone was recorded only once. This sequence joins TRBV16 and TRBJ1-2; D unresolved. Trimming removed 0 bases at V and 5 bases at J, with 10 bases between. CDR3 length equals 14 residues. Germline V lookup: CDR1 KGHSY, CDR2 FQNENV. CDR3 sequence reads: CASSQSGGLYGYTF. The CDR3 DNA reads as TGTGCCAGCAGCCAATCGGGCGGTTTATATGGCTACACCTTC.

V and J are TRBV7-9 and TRBJ2-7; D is unresolved. Trimming cost V 4 bases and J 2 bases, with 12 bases left between them. The CDR3 is 14 amino acids. From germline, CDR1 is SEHNR and CDR2 FQNEAQ (reference sequence). The CDR3, as DNA: TGTGCCAGCAGCTGGACGGCTCTCCCCTACGAGCAGTACTTC. This encodes CASSWTALPYEQYF.

The V call is TRBV4-1, the J call TRBJ1-1; the D gene is possibly TRBD1 (5 bases). The V end lost 4 bases, the J end lost 0 bases, and 21 bases lay between the germline ends. The germline V gene has CDR1 MGHRA and CDR2 YSYEKL. The CDR3 runs to 18 residues. The CDR3: CASSRDLPGVLMNTEAFF. The CDR3 DNA sequence: TGCGCCAGCAGCCGGGACCTTCCGGGGGTCCTTATGAACACTGAAGCTTTCTTT.

The rearrangement joins TRBV19 to TRBJ1-2; no clear D. Germline V gene data show CDR1 as LNHDA and CDR2 as SQIVND (reference sequence). The ends were cut back, 7 bases at V and 4 bases at J, with 16 bases in the middle. This CDR3 spans 14 amino acids. The CDR3 DNA is TGTGCCAGTACCCGGGCCGCCAATTTCTATGGCTACACCTTC. Protein sequence: CASTRAANFYGYTF.

With regard to this clone: This same CDR3 is encoded by further DNA sequences in the sample. V and J are TRBV19 and TRBJ2-7; 9 bases are a match to TRBD1. The CDR3 totals 13 residues. V lost 6 bases to trimming and J lost 6 bases; unmatched junction nucleotides: 6. The germline CDR1 and CDR2 sequences are LNHDA and SQIVND (reference sequence). CDR3 region: CASSPGTGFEQYF. The CDR3 DNA sequence: TGTGCCAGTAGCCCCGGGACAGGGTTCGAGCAGTACTTC.

The genes are TRBV28 and TRBJ2-3; 9 bases line up with TRBD2. The CDR3 consists of 15 residues. CDR1 and CDR2 (germline): MDHEN, SYDVKM. V lost 6 bases, J lost 2 bases, and 6 bases stayed unmatched. CDR3 loop: CASRTRLAVTDTQYF. The CDR3 nucleotides read TGTGCCAGCAGAACAAGACTAGCGGTCACAGATACGCAGTATTTT.

The V and J genes are TRBV2 and TRBJ2-1, with 11 bases matching TRBD2. Germline V gene data show CDR1 as SNHLY and CDR2 as FYNNEI. This CDR3 contains 16 residues. Unmatched junction bases numbered 8, after V lost 5 bases and J lost 5 bases. CDR3 nucleotides: TGTGCCAGCAGTAATCCTAGCGGGAGGAGGAACAATGAGCAGTTCTTC. It translates to CASSNPSGRRNNEQFF.

This clone was counted a single time. The V call is TRBV5-8, the J call TRBJ2-1, with no clear D. CDR1 and CDR2 (germline): SGHTS, YDEGEE. V gave up 0 bases and J gave up 9 bases, with 7 bases separating them. The CDR3 consists of 12 residues. Here the CDR3 DNA reads TGTGCCAGCAGCTTGGTTGGGCGTGAGCAGTTCTTC. Translation: CASSLVGREQFF.

The chain has TRBV7-8 and TRBJ1-1; D gene uncertain. In germline, CDR1 is SGHVS, CDR2 FQNEAQ. Trimming cost V 1 base and J 1 base, with 7 bases left between them. This CDR3 is built from 14 residues. CDR3 region: CASSLEDRNTEAFF. CDR3 sequence (DNA): TGTGCCAGCAGCTTAGAGGACCGGAACACTGAAGCTTTCTTT. Using reference TRBV7-8 and TRBJ1-1 for the parts outside the CDR3, the full variable domain is GAGVSQSPRYKVAKRGQDVALRCDPISGHVSLFWYQQALGQGPEFLTYFQNEAQLDKSGLPSDRFFAERPEGSVSTLKIQRTQQEDSAVYLCASSLEDRNTEAFFGQGTRLTVV.